This T cell receptor (beta chain) was recorded in a study of T cell responses to AZD1222 COVID-19 vaccine. Produced via immunoSEQ multiplex PCR; TCRdb's table is partial and in-frame only. The table has about 150,000 clones, about 82% seen once. With respect to this clone: Its antigen is as yet unknown.

Points from the study as a whole: Only 5 or 6 AZD1222 recipients tested seropositive at baseline. Spike-specific TCR breadth and depth both grew after two AZD1222 doses. No repertoire was sampled before or during the peak T cell response, only after it. A reported finding is that nearly half of spike-specific TCRs target unmutated variant regions.

V lost 6 bases and J 3 bases, leaving 15 bases between the germline ends. The CDR3 sequence is 15 residues long. Germline V gene lookup returns CDR1 LNHDA and CDR2 SQIVND (reference sequence). V gene TRBV19 combines with J gene TRBJ1-5, with D tentatively TRBD1 (5 bases). The specimen comprised peripheral blood, sampled 28 days after the second AZD1222 dose. This clonotype originated in an adult who received the AZD1222 COVID-19 vaccine. Here the CDR3 reads CASSVGRTLNQPQHF. The CDR3 DNA sequence: TGTGCCAGTAGCGTCGGGCGGACACTCAATCAGCCCCAGCATTTT. Using reference TRBV19 and TRBJ1-5 for the parts outside the CDR3, the full variable domain is DGGITQSPKYLFRKEGQNVTLSCEQNLNHDAMYWYRQDPGQGLRLIYYSQIVNDFQKGDIAEGYSVSREKKESFPLTVTSAQKNPTAFYLCASSVGRTLNQPQHFGDGTRLSIL.